This T cell receptor beta chain was identified during a study of cytomegalovirus exposure and HLA in healthy donors. About this clone: What it binds is not known.

Study results and limitations: What TCR beta sequences reportedly achieved was accurate prediction of HLA-A and HLA-B alleles in most subjects. It is likely that the observed cluster of highly shared sequence variants was a sequencing artifact.

The PCR employed 60 Vbeta primers together with 13 Jbeta primers. TCRdb's copy holds only in-frame clones and misses some; the assay was immunoSEQ multiplex PCR. The sample carries under 200,000 clones, around 72% recorded once. Germline V gives CDR1 MNHNS, CDR2 SASEGT. V lost 7 bases, J lost 2 bases, and 11 bases lay in between. This CDR3 comprises 13 residues. This TCR came from a man aged 45-65 years in good health and CMV-seronegative. Sequenced: PBMCs. V usage is TRBV6-1 and J usage is TRBJ1-1; D may be TRBD1 (5 bases). The CDR3 DNA is TGTGCCAGCAACGGGACTCTAAACACTGAAGCTTTCTTT. It yields the protein CASNGTLNTEAFF.